A single sample is the source of the 7 T cell receptor beta chains below, sequenced in a study of cytomegalovirus exposure and HLA in healthy donors (dated by TCRdb to between 2016 and 2019). Libraries were built with the immunoSEQ multiplex PCR assay. The multiplex PCR relied on a mix of 60 forward primers for TCR Vbeta segments and 13 reverse primers for TCR Jbeta segments. The source is immuneACCESS, and TCRdb retained only in-frame sequences with V and J called. Part of the clones is not carried over; for the studies checked, unresolved V genes explain less than half of this, and the remainder is unexplained. The sample profile shows around 120,000 clones; about 80% of them were found once. Roughly 1.8% of the sample rests with the top ten. The material sequenced was PBMCs. These receptors all come from a woman between 45 and 60 years old in good health and CMV-seronegative.

The V call is TRBV7-9, the J call TRBJ2-2, with 8 bases identical to TRBD2. CDR1 is SEHNR, CDR2 FQNEAQ, per germline (reference sequence). V lost 10 bases to trimming and J lost 2 bases; unmatched junction nucleotides: 6. The CDR3 has 14 amino acids. CDR3 in amino acids: CANGREANTGELFF. The CDR3 nucleotides are TGTGCCAACGGGCGGGAGGCAAACACCGGGGAGCTGTTTTTT.

The CDR3 loop reads CASSLEEGRSGRAYNEQFF. The CDR3 DNA reads TGCGCCAGCAGCTTGGAGGAGGGAAGGAGCGGGAGGGCCTACAATGAGCAGTTCTTC. The rearrangement links TRBV5-1 to TRBJ2-1; 10 positions match TRBD2. The V and J ends lost 0 bases and 2 bases, in that order; junction bases with no gene match: 11. The CDR3 loop spans 19 amino acids. Germline CDR1 reads SGHRS; CDR2 reads YFSETQ.

This rearrangement joins TRBV27 to TRBJ2-2, with a tentative D call TRBD1 (6 bases). Germline V CDR1 and CDR2: MNHEY, SMNVEV (reference sequence). With 3 bases removed from V and 8 bases from J, the gap between germline ends came to 13 bases. The CDR3 has 14 residues. CDR3 nucleotide sequence: TGTGCCAGCAGTTTCACAGGGATGGGTGGGGAGCTGTTTTTT. Protein: CASSFTGMGGELFF.

The chain has TRBV10-1 and TRBJ1-5, with no clear D. Germline CDR1 reads WNHNN; CDR2 reads SYGVQD (reference sequence). Trimming shortened V by 0 bases and J by 6 bases, and 12 bases separated the two germline ends. CDR3 size: 15 residues. The CDR3 DNA is TGCGCCAGCAGTGAGTCGACCGGGTTCGCTCAGCCCCAGCATTTT. It specifies CASSESTGFAQPQHF.

The chain has TRBV4-3 and TRBJ2-1; 9 nucleotides agree with TRBD1. The ends lost 3 bases at V and 3 bases at J; junction bases unmatched: 0. This CDR3 is 14 amino acids long. Germline V CDR1 and CDR2: LGHNA, YSLEER. CDR3 nucleotide sequence: TGCGCCAGCAGCCAGGACAGGGGCTACAATGAGCAGTTCTTC. It is translated as CASSQDRGYNEQFF.

This clone appeared a few times. V usage is TRBV27 and J usage is TRBJ1-5; 8 nucleotides agree with TRBD1. Trimming took 1 base from V and 4 from J; bases not matched to a gene: 12. Germline-derived CDR1 and CDR2 are MNHEY and SMNVEV (reference sequence). This CDR3 has 18 residues. CDR3 DNA: TGTGCCAGCAGTTTATTCCGCGGTCAGGGGGCGTTTAATCAGCCCCAGCATTTT. Its protein is CASSLFRGQGAFNQPQHF.

The chain carries TRBV6-5 and TRBJ2-3; D perhaps matches TRBD2 (5 bases). CDR3 length: 14 amino acids. Trimming cost V 6 bases and J 4 bases, with 14 bases left between them. Germline V lookup: CDR1 MNHEY, CDR2 SVGAGI. CDR3 sequence: CASSRRALADTQYF. The CDR3 DNA reads as TGTGCCAGCAGCCGGCGGGCCCTGGCAGATACGCAGTATTTT.